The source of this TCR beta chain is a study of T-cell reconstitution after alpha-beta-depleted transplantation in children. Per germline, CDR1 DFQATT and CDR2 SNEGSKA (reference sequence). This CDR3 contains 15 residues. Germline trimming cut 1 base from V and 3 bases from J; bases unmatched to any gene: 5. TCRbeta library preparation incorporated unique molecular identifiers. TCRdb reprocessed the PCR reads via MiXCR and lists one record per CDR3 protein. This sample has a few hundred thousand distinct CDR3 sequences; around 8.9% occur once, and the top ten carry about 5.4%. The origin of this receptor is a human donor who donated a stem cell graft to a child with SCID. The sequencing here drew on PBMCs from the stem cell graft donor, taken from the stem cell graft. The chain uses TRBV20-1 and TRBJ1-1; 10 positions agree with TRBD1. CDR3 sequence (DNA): TGCAGTGCTAGAGGTCGGACAGGGGGGTACACTGAAGCTTTCTTT. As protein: CSARGRTGGYTEAFF.